This TCR beta chain comes out of a study of T cells after yellow fever vaccination. V gave up 5 bases and J gave up 3 bases, with 10 bases separating them. Germline lookup yields CDR1 SGHTA and CDR2 FQGNSA. The CDR3 is made up of 13 amino acids. From the 5' RACE reads, TCRdb called clonotypes with MiXCR, one entry per CDR3 protein. The table shows under 550,000 distinct CDR3 sequences, with about a fifth occurring only once. This clonotype was counted between two and nine times. This clonotype was obtained from a man between 18 and 35 years old who received the YFV17D yellow fever vaccine. The material was PBMCs, obtained approximately 22 days after the first yellow fever vaccination. The chain uses TRBV7-2 and TRBJ1-1; possible D gene TRBD1, 6 bases. Here the CDR3 reads CASSGYRDTEAFF. The CDR3 nucleotides read TGTGCCAGCAGCGGATACAGGGACACTGAAGCTTTCTTT.